This TCR beta chain originates from a study of OX40 agonist ivuxolimab in advanced cancers. About the full investigation: Ivuxolimab, which targeted the costimulatory receptor OX40 (CD134), was an agonistic, fully human IgG2 monoclonal antibody. Partial responses were achieved by three dose-escalation patients, of whom one had hepatocellular carcinoma and two had cutaneous melanoma. In the dose-escalation cohort, about four fifths of patients were male, and the mean age was approximately 60 years with a range of roughly 20 to 85. Intravenous ivuxolimab was administered to patients every 2 weeks at six dose levels: 0.01, 0.1, 0.3, 1.5, 3 and 10 mg/kg. The monotherapy dose-escalation portion (N ≈ 52 patients) of the phase I ivuxolimab trial is reported in the paper. The purpose of peripheral TCRbeta sequencing was to test whether ivuxolimab changed TCR sequence diversity and led to clonal T-cell expansion. Of the roughly 52 dose-escalation patients, hepatocellular carcinoma was present in about 20, melanoma in approximately 15, renal cell carcinoma in 9 and head and neck cancer in 9. Prior anti-PD-1, anti-PD-L1 or anti-CTLA-4 therapy was permitted, and checkpoint inhibitors had been received by less than 45% of dose-escalation patients. The paper as a whole reports these results and caveats: Clonal expansion of both CD4+ and CD8+ blood T cells was observed from baseline to week 6 at doses 0.1 to 3.0 mg/kg. Low levels of normalized T-cell clonal expansion were also seen in some patients who did not respond. In the 0.1-3.0 mg/kg groups, partial responders had among the lowest normalized peripheral clonal expansion, particularly in CD8+ T cells. After ivuxolimab, more expanded clones were found on average in CD8+ T cells than in CD4+ T cells. Which antigens the clonally expanded peripheral T cells were specific for was not determined.

As concerns this clone: Its antigen remains undetermined. No much larger clonotype is one base removed from it; base qualities were not supplied.

Genomic DNA was isolated from the sorted cells so that the TCRbeta CDR3 region could be sequenced. The immunoSEQ Assay was used for sequencing of TCRbeta CDR3 regions. In TCRdb, the immuneACCESS table is reduced to in-frame sequences with V and J assigned. These tables do not hold every clone; where another copy was compared, an unresolved V gene accounts for under half, and the others remain unexplained. In all, the sample holds approximately 54,000 clones, and roughly 90% of those were seen once. Jointly, the top ten make up around 9.3% of the sample. Patients with autoimmune disease history or receiving systemic immunosuppression were excluded from the trial. Peripheral blood for TCR sequencing was collected from all dose cohorts at baseline, on cycle 4 day 1, and on cycle 7 day 1. Samples came from an open-label, multicenter, first-in-human phase I dose-escalation trial of ivuxolimab. Adults with locally advanced or metastatic head and neck squamous cell, hepatocellular, melanoma or renal cell carcinoma were enrolled in the trial. Before TCR sequencing, CD4+ and CD8+ T cells were separately sorted from peripheral blood.

CDR1 and CDR2 (MGHRA, YSYEKL) derive from the germline V gene. Relative to germline, V is 4 bases shorter and J is 7 bases shorter, with 8 bases between their ends. The CDR3 holds 12 amino acids from the cysteine to the phenylalanine. Only the CDR3 region is kept as DNA, spanning 36 bases read in frame from base 1. This receptor was taken from an adult with an advanced solid tumor such as melanoma, head and neck, liver or kidney cancer. This sample comprised CD4+ or CD8+ T cells sorted from blood, obtained in a trial of the OX40 agonist ivuxolimab. This chain joins TRBV4-1 to TRBJ1-3, with the D gene too uncertain to name. Here the CDR3 is given as CASSPMGNTIYF. The DNA reads as follows: TGCGCCAGCAGCCCGATGGGCAACACCATATATTTT.